The T cell receptor (beta chain) under discussion was sequenced for a study of cytomegalovirus exposure and HLA in healthy donors. PCR amplification relied on 60 Vbeta primers (plus 13 Jbeta primers). Sequenced by immunoSEQ multiplex PCR; TCRdb stores in-frame clones only, minus some. This table holds 100,000 to 150,000 clones, over 6.5% found once. The CDR3 spans 16 residues. V was pared by 3 bases and J by 10 bases, with 12 bases of the junction left unmatched. Germline CDR1 reads SGHTA; CDR2 reads FQGNSA. The sequence was obtained from a middle-aged woman in good health and CMV-seropositive. The chain recombines TRBV7-2 with TRBJ2-3; TRBD2 aligns across 11 bases. The sample consisted of PBMCs. Written as DNA, the CDR3 is TGTGCCAGCAGCTTCCCGGGACTAGCGGCTCAGAGGGCGCAGTATTTT. This sequence encodes CASSFPGLAAQRAQYF.